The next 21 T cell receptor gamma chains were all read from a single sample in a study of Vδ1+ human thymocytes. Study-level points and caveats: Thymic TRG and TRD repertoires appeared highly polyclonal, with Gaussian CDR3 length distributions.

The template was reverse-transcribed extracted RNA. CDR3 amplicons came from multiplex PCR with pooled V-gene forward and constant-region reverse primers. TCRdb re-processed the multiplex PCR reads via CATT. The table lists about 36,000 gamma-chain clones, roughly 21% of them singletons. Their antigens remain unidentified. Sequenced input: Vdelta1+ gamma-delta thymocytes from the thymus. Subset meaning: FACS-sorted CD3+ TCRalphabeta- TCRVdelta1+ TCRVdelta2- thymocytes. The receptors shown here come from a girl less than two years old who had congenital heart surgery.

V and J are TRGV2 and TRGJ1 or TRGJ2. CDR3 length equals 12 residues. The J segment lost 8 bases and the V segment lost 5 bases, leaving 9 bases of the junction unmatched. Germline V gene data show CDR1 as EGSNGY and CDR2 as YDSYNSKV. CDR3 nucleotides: TGTGCCACCTGGGCTACGCCGGATAAGAAACTCTTT. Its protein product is CATWATPDKKLF.

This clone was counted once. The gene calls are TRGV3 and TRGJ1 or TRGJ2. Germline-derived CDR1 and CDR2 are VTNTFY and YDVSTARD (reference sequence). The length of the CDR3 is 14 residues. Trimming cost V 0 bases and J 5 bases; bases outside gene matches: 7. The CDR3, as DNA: TGTGCCACCTGGGACAGGCCGGAGCATTATAAGAAACTCTTT. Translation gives CATWDRPEHYKKLF.

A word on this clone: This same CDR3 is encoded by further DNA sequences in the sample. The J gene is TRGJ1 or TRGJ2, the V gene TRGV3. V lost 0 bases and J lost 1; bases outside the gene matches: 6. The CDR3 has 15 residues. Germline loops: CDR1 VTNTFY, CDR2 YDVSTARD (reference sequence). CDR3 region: CATWDRRPNYYKKLF. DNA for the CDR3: TGTGCCACCTGGGACAGGCGCCCTAATTATTATAAGAAACTCTTT.

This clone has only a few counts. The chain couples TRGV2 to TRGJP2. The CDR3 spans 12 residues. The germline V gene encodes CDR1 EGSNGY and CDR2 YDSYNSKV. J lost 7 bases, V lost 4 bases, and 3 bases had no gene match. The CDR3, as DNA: TGTGCCACCTGGGATTATGATTGGATCAAGACGTTT. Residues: CATWDYDWIKTF.

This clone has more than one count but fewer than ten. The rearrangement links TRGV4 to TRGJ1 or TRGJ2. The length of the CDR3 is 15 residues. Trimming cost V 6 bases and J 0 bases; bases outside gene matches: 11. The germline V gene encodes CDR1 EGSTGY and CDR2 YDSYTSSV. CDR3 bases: TGTGCCACCTGGACCCGGGATTCGAATTATTATAAGAAACTCTTT. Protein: CATWTRDSNYYKKLF.

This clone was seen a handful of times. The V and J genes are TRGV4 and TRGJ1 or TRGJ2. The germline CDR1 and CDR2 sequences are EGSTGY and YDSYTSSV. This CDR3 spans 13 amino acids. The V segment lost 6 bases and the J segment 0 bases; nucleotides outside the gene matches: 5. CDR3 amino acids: CATWSSNYYKKLF. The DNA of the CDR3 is TGTGCCACCTGGTCCTCGAATTATTATAAGAAACTCTTT.

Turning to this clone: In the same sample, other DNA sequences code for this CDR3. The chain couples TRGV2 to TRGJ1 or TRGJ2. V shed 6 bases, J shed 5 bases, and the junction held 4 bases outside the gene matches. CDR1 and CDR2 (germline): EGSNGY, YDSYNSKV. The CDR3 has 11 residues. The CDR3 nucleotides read TGTGCCACCTGGTTAGATTATAAGAAACTCTTT. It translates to CATWLDYKKLF.

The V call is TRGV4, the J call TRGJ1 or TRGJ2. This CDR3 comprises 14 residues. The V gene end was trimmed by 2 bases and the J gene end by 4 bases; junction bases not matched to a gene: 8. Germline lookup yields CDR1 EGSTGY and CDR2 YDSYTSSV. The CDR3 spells CATWDEFTYYKKLF. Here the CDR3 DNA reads TGTGCCACCTGGGATGAGTTTACCTATTATAAGAAACTCTTT.

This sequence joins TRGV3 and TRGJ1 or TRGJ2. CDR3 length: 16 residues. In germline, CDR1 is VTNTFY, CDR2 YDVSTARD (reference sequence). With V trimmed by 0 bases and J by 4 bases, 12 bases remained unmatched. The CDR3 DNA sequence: TGTGCCACCTGGGACAGGCCATGCTCTCCCTATTATAAGAAACTCTTT. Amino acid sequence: CATWDRPCSPYYKKLF.

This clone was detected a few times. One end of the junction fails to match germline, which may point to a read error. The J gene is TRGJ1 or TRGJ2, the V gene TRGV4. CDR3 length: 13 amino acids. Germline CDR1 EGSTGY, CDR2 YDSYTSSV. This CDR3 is CAAWDGRCYKKLF. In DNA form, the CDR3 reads TGTGCCGCCTGGGACGGGCGCTGTTATAAGAAACTCTTT.

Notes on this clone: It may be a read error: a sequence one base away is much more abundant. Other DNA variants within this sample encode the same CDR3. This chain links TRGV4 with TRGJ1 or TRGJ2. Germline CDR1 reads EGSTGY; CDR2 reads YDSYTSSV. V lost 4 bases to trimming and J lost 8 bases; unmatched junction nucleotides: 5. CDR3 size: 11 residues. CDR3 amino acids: CATWEGHKKLF. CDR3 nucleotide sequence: TGTGCCACCTGGGAGGGTCATAAGAAACTCTTT.

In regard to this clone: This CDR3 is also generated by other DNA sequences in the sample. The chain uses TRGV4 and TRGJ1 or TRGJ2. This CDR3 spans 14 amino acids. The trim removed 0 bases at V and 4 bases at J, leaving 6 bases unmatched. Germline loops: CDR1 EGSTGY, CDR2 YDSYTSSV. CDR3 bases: TGTGCCACCTGGGATGGGCTGCGATATTATAAGAAACTCTTT. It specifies CATWDGLRYYKKLF.

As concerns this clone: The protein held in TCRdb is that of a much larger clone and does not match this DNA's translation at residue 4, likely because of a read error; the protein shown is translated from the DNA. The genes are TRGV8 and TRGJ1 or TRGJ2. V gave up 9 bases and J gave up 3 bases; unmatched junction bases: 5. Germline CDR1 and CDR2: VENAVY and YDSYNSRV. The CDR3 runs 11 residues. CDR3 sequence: CATRIYYKKLF. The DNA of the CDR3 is TGTGCCACCCGGATTTATTATAAGAAACTCTTT.

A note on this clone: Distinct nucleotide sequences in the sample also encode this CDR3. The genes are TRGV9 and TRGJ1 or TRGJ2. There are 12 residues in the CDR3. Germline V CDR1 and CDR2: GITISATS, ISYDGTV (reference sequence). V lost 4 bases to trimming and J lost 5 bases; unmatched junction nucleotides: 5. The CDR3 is CALWDRNYKKLF. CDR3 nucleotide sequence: TGTGCCTTGTGGGACAGGAATTATAAGAAACTCTTT.

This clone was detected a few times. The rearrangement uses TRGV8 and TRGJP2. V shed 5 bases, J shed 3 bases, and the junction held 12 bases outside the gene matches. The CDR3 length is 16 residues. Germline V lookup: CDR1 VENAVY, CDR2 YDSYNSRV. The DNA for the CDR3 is TGTGCCACCTGGGCTACCCCCTGGGGTAGTGATTGGATCAAGACGTTT. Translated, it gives CATWATPWGSDWIKTF.

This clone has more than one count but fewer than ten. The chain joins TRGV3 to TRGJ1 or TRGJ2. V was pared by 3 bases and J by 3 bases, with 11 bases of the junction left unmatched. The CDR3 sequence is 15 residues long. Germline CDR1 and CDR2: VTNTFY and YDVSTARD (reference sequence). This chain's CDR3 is CATWDGPSRYYKKLF. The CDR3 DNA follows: TGTGCCACCTGGGACGGTCCGAGCCGTTATTATAAGAAACTCTTT.

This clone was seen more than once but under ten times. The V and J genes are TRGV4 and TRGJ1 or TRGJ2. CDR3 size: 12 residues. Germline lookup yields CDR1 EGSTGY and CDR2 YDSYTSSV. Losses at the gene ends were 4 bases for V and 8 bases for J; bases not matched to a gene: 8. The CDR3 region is CATWERGDKKLF. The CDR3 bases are TGTGCCACCTGGGAACGGGGGGATAAGAAACTCTTT.

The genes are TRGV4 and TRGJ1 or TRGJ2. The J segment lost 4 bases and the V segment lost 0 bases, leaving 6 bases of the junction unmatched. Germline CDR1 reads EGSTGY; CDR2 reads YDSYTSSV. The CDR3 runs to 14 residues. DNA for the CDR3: TGTGCCACCTGGGATGGGCGAAAATATTATAAGAAACTCTTT. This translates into CATWDGRKYYKKLF.

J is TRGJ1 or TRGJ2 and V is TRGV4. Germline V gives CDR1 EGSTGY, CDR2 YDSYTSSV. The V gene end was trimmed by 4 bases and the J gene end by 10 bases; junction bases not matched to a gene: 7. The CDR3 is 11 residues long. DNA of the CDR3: TGTGCCACCTGGGAGGGCCCCAAGAAACTCTTT. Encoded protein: CATWEGPKKLF.

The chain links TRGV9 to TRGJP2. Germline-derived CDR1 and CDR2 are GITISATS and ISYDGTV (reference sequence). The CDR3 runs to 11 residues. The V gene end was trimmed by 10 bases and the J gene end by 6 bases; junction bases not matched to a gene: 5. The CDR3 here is CAFVRDWIKTF. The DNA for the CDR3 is TGTGCCTTTGTACGTGATTGGATCAAGACGTTT.

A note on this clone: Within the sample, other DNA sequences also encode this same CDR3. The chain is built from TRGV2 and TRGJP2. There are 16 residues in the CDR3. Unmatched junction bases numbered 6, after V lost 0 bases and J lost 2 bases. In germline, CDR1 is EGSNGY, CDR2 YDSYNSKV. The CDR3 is CATWDGPGSSDWIKTF. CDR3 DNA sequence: TGTGCCACCTGGGACGGGCCCGGGAGTAGTGATTGGATCAAGACGTTT.